This note documents a single T cell receptor (beta chain) sequence. Its specificity is not known. TCRdb reprocessed the 5' RACE reads via MiXCR and lists one record per CDR3 protein. This table holds about 400,000 distinct CDR3 sequences, about a sixth found once. This sample is drawn from a study of T-cell memory formation after mild COVID-19. About the research overall: TCR clustering was largely donor specific.

Study-level findings and limits: Contracting clones from day 15 to 85 showed balanced CD4/CD8; later expanders favored CD4+.

Source material: PBMCs or a T cell subset sorted from them (not recorded which). This TCR was sampled from a man aged 18 to 29 who had mild COVID-19 (a few samples of this study predate the infection). Cell type and time point are not known.

CDR3 bases: TGTGCCACCAGTGAGACCGGGACAGGGGTTCAGCCCCAGCATTTT. The encoded protein is CATSETGTGVQPQHF. This chain connects TRBV24-1 to TRBJ1-5; 10 bases map to TRBD1. With 4 bases clipped from V and 6 bases from J, the junction kept 5 bases outside the gene matches. Germline values: CDR1 KGHDR, CDR2 SFDVKD. This CDR3 spans 15 amino acids.